The clone carrying this T cell receptor (beta chain) was recorded at least ten times. What it recognizes is unknown. This entry belongs to a study of molecular identifiers for immune sequencing clone quantification. At the level of the study: Replicate RNA from roughly 21,000 or 96,000 naive CD8 T cells formed five aliquots; four were sequenced. General study points: Under 1% of molecules in naive cells, but over 97% of effector molecules, belonged to clones above 20 RNA copies.

The CDR3 length is 15 residues. Germline V CDR1 and CDR2: LNHDA, SQIVND (reference sequence). V was clipped by 7 bases and J by 0 bases, with 15 bases between them. As previously described, bulk TCR libraries were made using listed TCR primers. A single record per CDR3 protein comes from TCRdb applying MiXCR to the PCR reads. The data show tens of thousands of distinct CDR3 sequences, roughly 22% seen once. Sorted naive CD8 T cells were those defined as CD8+CD4-CCR7+CD45RA+. Sequenced sample: naive CD8+ T cells from blood, with Jurkat cell RNA spiked in. The subset here: FACS-sorted CD8+CD4-CCR7+CD45RA+ naive T cells. The chain has TRBV19 and TRBJ1-1; D not certain. This receptor was identified in a human donor in good health. Some libraries in this study had Jurkat cell RNA spiked in. CDR3 coding DNA: TGTGCCAGTACTGTTTTTCCCAGCATGAACACTGAAGCTTTCTTT. This encodes CASTVFPSMNTEAFF. Based on the CDR3 plus reference TRBV19 and TRBJ1-1, the full variable domain is DGGITQSPKYLFRKEGQNVTLSCEQNLNHDAMYWYRQDPGQGLRLIYYSQIVNDFQKGDIAEGYSVSREKKESFPLTVTSAQKNPTAFYLCASTVFPSMNTEAFFGQGTRLTVV.